This T cell receptor beta chain was observed in a study of blood T cell repertoires in COVID-19. In the study overall: Specimens from acute and convalescent COVID-19 originated in the United States, Italy and Spain.

Some clones are missing from TCRdb's copy, which holds only in-frame ones; the method was immunoSEQ multiplex PCR. The sample shows approximately 530,000 clones, 85% to 90% of them seen only once. Germline V CDR1 and CDR2: PRHDT, FYEKMQ (reference sequence). Trimming left V 2 bases short and J 0 bases short, with 13 bases between. CDR3 length: 16 amino acids. The origin of this receptor is a woman aged 45-65 years with COVID-19, enrolled during active disease. The specimen was peripheral blood. The V gene is TRBV13, the J gene TRBJ1-1; D may be TRBD1 (5 bases). The DNA for the CDR3 is TGTGCCAGCAGCTTAAACCCCGACAGCCTGAACACTGAAGCTTTCTTT. Translation gives CASSLNPDSLNTEAFF. Combining the CDR3 with reference TRBV13 and TRBJ1-1 gives the whole variable domain AAGVIQSPRHLIKEKRETATLKCYPIPRHDTVYWYQQGPGQDPQFLISFYEKMQSDKGSIPDRFSAQQFSDYHSELNMSSLELGDSALYFCASSLNPDSLNTEAFFGQGTRLTVV.